A selection of T cell receptor beta chains follows, all from one sample in a study of blood T cell repertoires in COVID-19. TCRdb's copy holds only in-frame clones and misses some; the assay was immunoSEQ multiplex PCR. The sample lists 200,000 to 250,000 clones, about four fifths occurring once. The sample was PBMCs or T cells enriched from blood (not recorded which). These receptor sequences come from a woman in her forties or fifties who had been exposed to COVID-19. Both conserved end residues are part of each CDR3. A D gene is named only where the DNA matches it firmly. Clone size, where shown, is once, few, many, or a class for clones that have expanded.

d_gene: NA
v_gene: TRBV28
abundance: NA
j_gene: TRBJ1-2
CDR3nt: TGTGCCAGCAGTCCAAGCACAGGGCGAGGCTATGGCTACACCTTC
CDR3aa: CASSPSTGRGYGYTF

d_gene: TRBD2
v_gene: TRBV7-9
abundance: NA
j_gene: TRBJ2-6
CDR3nt: TGTGCCAGTAATCGGGGGGTCGCTCTCTCTGGGGCCAACGTCCTGACTTTC
CDR3aa: CASNRGVALSGANVLTF

d_gene: NA
v_gene: TRBV3-1/TRBV3-2
abundance: NA
j_gene: TRBJ2-7
CDR3nt: TGTGCCAGCAGCCAAGATCCTAGCGTAACCTACGAGCAGTACTTC
CDR3aa: CASSQDPSVTYEQYF

d_gene: NA
v_gene: TRBV7-8
abundance: NA
j_gene: TRBJ2-1
CDR3nt: TGTGCCAGCAGCTTAGACAGGGTTATCAAGTTCTTC
CDR3aa: CASSLDRVIKFF

d_gene: TRBD1
v_gene: TRBV5-1
abundance: few
j_gene: TRBJ1-1
CDR3nt: TGCGCCAGCAACGACGGGACAGGGGGCCGGATGAACACTGAAGCTTTCTTT
CDR3aa: CASNDGTGGRMNTEAFF

d_gene: NA
v_gene: TRBV7-2
abundance: NA
j_gene: TRBJ2-7
CDR3nt: TGTGCCAGCAGCTTAATGGTATATCCGGAGACTTACGAGCAGTACTTC
CDR3aa: CASSLMVYPETYEQYF

d_gene: TRBD2
v_gene: TRBV5-4
abundance: NA
j_gene: TRBJ2-3
CDR3nt: TGTGCCAGCAGCCCCATAGCGGGGAGGAGCACAGATACGCAGTATTTT
CDR3aa: CASSPIAGRSTDTQYF

d_gene: NA
v_gene: TRBV4-3
abundance: NA
j_gene: TRBJ1-4
CDR3nt: TGCGCCAGCAGCCAAGGAGCCAGGGGTGGTGAAAAACTGTTTTTT
CDR3aa: CASSQGARGGEKLFF

d_gene: NA
v_gene: TRBV5-1
abundance: NA
j_gene: TRBJ2-1
CDR3nt: TGCGCCAGCAGCTTGGCCGTTACTCCGGGGTTGGGCTCCTACAATGAGCAGTTCTTC
CDR3aa: CASSLAVTPGLGSYNEQFF

d_gene: NA
v_gene: TRBV19
abundance: NA
j_gene: TRBJ1-1
CDR3nt: TGTGCCAGTAGCCTTACGCGGCAGATGAACACTGAAGCTTTCTTT
CDR3aa: CASSLTRQMNTEAFF

d_gene: TRBD1
v_gene: TRBV27
abundance: NA
j_gene: TRBJ1-1
CDR3nt: TGTGCCAGCAGTTTATTCCAGGGGGCGAGAGGCACTGAAGCTTTCTTT
CDR3aa: CASSLFQGARGTEAFF

d_gene: TRBD1
v_gene: TRBV13
abundance: NA
j_gene: TRBJ1-3
CDR3nt: TGTGCCAGCAGCTCATCAGGGGGCGCAGGGTCTGGAAACACCATATATTTT
CDR3aa: CASSSSGGAGSGNTIYF

d_gene: NA
v_gene: TRBV10-2
abundance: once
j_gene: TRBJ1-1
CDR3nt: TGCGCCAGCAGTGGCGTCGAAGAAAGGGGGTCAACTGAAGCTTTCTTT
CDR3aa: CASSGVEERGSTEAFF

d_gene: TRBD1
v_gene: TRBV7-2
abundance: NA
j_gene: TRBJ2-3
CDR3nt: TGTGCCAGCAGTACATATGACAGGGTAGGGACAGATACGCAGTATTTT
CDR3aa: CASSTYDRVGTDTQYF

d_gene: TRBD2
v_gene: TRBV5-1
abundance: NA
j_gene: TRBJ2-3
CDR3nt: TGCGCCAGCAGCATGGGACTAGCGGGGGGTGCAGATACGCAGTATTTT
CDR3aa: CASSMGLAGGADTQYF

d_gene: TRBD1
v_gene: TRBV5-3
abundance: NA
j_gene: TRBJ1-1
CDR3nt: TGTGCCAGAAGCTTGGTTGGGACAGGGGGCAATACTGAAGCTTTCTTT
CDR3aa: CARSLVGTGGNTEAFF

d_gene: NA
v_gene: TRBV6-1
abundance: NA
j_gene: TRBJ2-1
CDR3nt: TGTGCCAGCAGTGAACCTTTTGTTGCCGGGACAACTTACAATGAGCAGTTCTTC
CDR3aa: CASSEPFVAGTTYNEQFF

d_gene: NA
v_gene: TRBV27
abundance: NA
j_gene: TRBJ2-1
CDR3nt: TGTGCCAGCACGACCGAGTCGCGGTACAATGAGCAGTTCTTC
CDR3aa: CASTTESRYNEQFF

d_gene: TRBD1
v_gene: TRBV5-1
abundance: NA
j_gene: TRBJ1-2
CDR3nt: TGCGCCAGCAGCTTGGGGCGAACGGACAGGGTGGTACAAGGCTACACCTTC
CDR3aa: CASSLGRTDRVVQGYTF

d_gene: TRBD1
v_gene: TRBV12-3/TRBV12-4
abundance: NA
j_gene: TRBJ1-2
CDR3nt: TGTGCCAGCAGTTTGAGGGGGCGTCGTGACTACACCTTC
CDR3aa: CASSLRGRRDYTF

d_gene: NA
v_gene: TRBV24-1
abundance: many
j_gene: TRBJ1-3
CDR3nt: TGTGCCACCAGTGACCATTCCCGAGAGACCATATATTTT
CDR3aa: CATSDHSRETIYF

d_gene: NA
v_gene: TRBV9
abundance: NA
j_gene: TRBJ1-1
CDR3nt: TGTGCCAGCAGCGTAGCTTCTGACACTGAAGCTTTCTTT
CDR3aa: CASSVASDTEAFF

d_gene: NA
v_gene: TRBV19
abundance: NA
j_gene: TRBJ1-1
CDR3nt: TGTGCCAGTAGTGCCAGGGTGGCGGCGGTAGAAGGAAGAAGGACAGCTTTCTTT
CDR3aa: CASSARVAAVEGRRTAFF

d_gene: NA
v_gene: TRBV18
abundance: NA
j_gene: TRBJ1-5
CDR3nt: TGTGCCAGCTCACCAACGGGGGATCGCAATCAGCCCCAGCATTTT
CDR3aa: CASSPTGDRNQPQHF

d_gene: TRBD1
v_gene: TRBV2
abundance: NA
j_gene: TRBJ1-5
CDR3nt: TGTGCCAGCAGCGACAGGGGAGATTTACAGCCCCAGCATTTT
CDR3aa: CASSDRGDLQPQHF

d_gene: TRBD1
v_gene: TRBV5-1
abundance: NA
j_gene: TRBJ2-1
CDR3nt: TGCGCCACCAAGAGGGGGCAGGGAGAGAATGAGCAGTTCTTC
CDR3aa: CATKRGQGENEQFF